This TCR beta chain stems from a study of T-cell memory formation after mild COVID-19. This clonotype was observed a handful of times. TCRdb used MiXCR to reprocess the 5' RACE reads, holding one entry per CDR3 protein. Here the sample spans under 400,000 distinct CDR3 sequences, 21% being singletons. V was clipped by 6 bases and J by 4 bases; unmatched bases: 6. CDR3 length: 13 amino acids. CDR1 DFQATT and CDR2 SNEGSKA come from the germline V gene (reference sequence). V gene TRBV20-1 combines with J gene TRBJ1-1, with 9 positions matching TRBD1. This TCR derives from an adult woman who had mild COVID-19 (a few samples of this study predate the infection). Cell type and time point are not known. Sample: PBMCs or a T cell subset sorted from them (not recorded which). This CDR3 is CSAERTGVTEAFF. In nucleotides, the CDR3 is TGCAGTGCCGAACGGACAGGGGTCACTGAAGCTTTCTTT.